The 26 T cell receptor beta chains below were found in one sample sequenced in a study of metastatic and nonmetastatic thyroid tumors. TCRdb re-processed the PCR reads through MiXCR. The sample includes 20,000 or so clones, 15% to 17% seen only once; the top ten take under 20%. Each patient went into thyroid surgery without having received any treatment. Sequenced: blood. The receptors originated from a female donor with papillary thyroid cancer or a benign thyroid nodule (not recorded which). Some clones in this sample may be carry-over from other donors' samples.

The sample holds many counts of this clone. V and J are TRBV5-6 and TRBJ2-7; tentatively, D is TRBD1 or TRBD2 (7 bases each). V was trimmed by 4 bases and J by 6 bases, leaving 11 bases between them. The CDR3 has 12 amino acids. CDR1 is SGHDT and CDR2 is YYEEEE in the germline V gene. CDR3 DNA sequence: TGTGCCAGCAGCAGCGGGACAGCCGAGCAGTACTTC. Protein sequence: CASSSGTAEQYF.

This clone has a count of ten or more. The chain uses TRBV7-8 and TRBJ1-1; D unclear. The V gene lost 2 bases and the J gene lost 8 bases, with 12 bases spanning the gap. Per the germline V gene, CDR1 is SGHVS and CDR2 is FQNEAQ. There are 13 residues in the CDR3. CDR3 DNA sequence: TGTGCCAGCAGCTTACAGGTCCGTAGCGAAGCTTTCTTT. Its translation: CASSLQVRSEAFF.

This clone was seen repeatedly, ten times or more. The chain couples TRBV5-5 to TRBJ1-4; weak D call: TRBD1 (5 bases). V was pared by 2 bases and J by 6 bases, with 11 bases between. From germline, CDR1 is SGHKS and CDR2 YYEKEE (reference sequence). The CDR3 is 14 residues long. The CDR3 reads CASSFQGGYEKLFF. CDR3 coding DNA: TGTGCCAGCAGCTTTCAGGGTGGATATGAAAAACTGTTTTTT.

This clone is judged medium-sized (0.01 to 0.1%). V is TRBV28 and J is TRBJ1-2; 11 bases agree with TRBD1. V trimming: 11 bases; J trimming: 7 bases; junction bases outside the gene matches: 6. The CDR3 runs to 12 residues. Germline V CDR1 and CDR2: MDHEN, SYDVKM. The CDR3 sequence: CAVRGQGVGYTF. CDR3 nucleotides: TGTGCCGTACGGGGACAGGGGGTTGGCTACACCTTC.

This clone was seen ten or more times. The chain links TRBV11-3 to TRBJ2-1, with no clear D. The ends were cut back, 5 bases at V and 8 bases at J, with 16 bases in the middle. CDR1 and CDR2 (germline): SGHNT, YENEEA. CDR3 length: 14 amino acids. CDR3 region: CASSQDSPRHEQFF. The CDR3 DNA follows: TGTGCCAGCAGCCAAGACTCACCCCGCCATGAGCAGTTCTTC.

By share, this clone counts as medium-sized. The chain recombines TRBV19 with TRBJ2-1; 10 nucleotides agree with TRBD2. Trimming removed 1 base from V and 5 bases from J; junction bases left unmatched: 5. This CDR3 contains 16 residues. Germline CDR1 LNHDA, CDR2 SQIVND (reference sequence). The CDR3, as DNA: TGTGCCAGTAGTATAGGTGGAGCGGGAGGGAACAATGAGCAGTTCTTC. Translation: CASSIGGAGGNNEQFF.

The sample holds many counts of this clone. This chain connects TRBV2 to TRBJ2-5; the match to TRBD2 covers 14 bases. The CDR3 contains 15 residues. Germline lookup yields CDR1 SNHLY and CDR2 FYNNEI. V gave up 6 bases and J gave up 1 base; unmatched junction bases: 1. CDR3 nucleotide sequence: TGTGCCAGCAGAGGGACTAGCGGGGGCCAAGAGACCCAGTACTTC. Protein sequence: CASRGTSGGQETQYF.

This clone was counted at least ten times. This CDR3 is CASTPGGRVGIQYF. The CDR3 DNA reads as TGTGCCAGCACCCCGGGCGGGAGAGTGGGCATTCAGTACTTC. The J gene is TRBJ2-4, the V gene TRBV7-2; TRBD2 matches at 7 bases. The CDR3 totals 14 residues. The V and J ends lost 7 bases and 9 bases, in that order; junction bases with no gene match: 12. CDR1 and CDR2 (germline): SGHTA, FQGNSA.

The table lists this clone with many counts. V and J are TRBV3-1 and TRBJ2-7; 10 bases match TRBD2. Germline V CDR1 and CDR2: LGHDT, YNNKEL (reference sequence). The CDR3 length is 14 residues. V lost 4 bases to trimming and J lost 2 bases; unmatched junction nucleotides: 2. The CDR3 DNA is TGTGCCAGCAGCCCCCTAGCGGGAGCCTACGAGCAGTACTTC. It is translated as CASSPLAGAYEQYF.

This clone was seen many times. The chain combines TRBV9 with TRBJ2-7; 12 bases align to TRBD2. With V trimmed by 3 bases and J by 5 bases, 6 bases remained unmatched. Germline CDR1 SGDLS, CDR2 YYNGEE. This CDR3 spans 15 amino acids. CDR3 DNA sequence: TGTGCCAGCAGCGATACTAGCGGGAGGCCCCACGAGCAGTACTTC. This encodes CASSDTSGRPHEQYF.

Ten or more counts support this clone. The CDR3 region is CASSPKRGTYLSNEQFF. The CDR3 region has the DNA TGTGCCAGCAGCCCAAAAAGAGGGACATACCTTTCGAATGAGCAGTTCTTC. This chain uses TRBV11-1 with TRBJ2-1; perhaps TRBD1 as D (6 bases). V lost 5 bases to trimming and J lost 7 bases, with 24 bases between them. Germline V gene sequence: CDR1 SGHAT, CDR2 FQDESV (reference sequence). There are 17 residues in the CDR3.

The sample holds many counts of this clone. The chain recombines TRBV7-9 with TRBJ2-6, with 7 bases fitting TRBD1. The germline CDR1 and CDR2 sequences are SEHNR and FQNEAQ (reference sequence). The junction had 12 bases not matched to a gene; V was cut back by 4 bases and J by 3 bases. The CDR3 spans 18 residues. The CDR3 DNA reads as TGTGCCAGCAGCTCAGGGGGTACATCCCTCTTTGGGGCCAACGTCCTGACTTTC. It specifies CASSSGGTSLFGANVLTF.

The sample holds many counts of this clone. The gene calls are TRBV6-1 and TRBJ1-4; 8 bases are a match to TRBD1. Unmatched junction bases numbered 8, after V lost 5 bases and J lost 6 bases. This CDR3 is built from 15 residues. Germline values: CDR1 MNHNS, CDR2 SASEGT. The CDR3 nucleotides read TGTGCCAGCAGTTTGACAGGGGAGACGTATGAAAAACTGTTTTTT. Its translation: CASSLTGETYEKLFF.

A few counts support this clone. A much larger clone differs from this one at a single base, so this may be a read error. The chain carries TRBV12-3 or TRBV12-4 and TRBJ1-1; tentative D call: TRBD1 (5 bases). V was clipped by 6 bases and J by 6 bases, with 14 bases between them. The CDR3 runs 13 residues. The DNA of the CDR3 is TGTGCCAGCAGGGGGGTCGGGGGGTCTGAAGCTTTCTTT. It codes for CASRGVGGSEAFF.

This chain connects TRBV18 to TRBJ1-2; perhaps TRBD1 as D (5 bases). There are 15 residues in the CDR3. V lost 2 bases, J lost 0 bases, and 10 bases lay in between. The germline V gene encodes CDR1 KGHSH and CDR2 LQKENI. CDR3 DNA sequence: TGTGCCAGCTCACCAGGGACCGCCGCTAACTATGGCTACACCTTC. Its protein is CASSPGTAANYGYTF.

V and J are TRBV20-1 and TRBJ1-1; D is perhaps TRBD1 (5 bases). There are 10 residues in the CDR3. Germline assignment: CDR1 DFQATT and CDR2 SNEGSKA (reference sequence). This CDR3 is CLTGNTEAFF. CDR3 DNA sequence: TGCCTTACAGGGAACACTGAAGCTTTCTTT.

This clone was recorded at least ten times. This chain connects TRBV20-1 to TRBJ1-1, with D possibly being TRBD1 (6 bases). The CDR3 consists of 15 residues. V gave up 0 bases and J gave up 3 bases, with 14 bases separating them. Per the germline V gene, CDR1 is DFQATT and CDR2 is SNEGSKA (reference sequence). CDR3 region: CSARDRQDLYTEAFF. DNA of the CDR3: TGCAGTGCTAGAGACAGACAGGATTTATACACTGAAGCTTTCTTT.

CDR3 loop: CASSRQHVLVELFF. CDR3 DNA sequence: TGTGCCAGCAGCCGCCAACATGTCCTCGTGGAGCTGTTTTTT. The chain has TRBV7-2 and TRBJ2-2, with unresolved D. The ends were cut back, 5 bases at V and 10 bases at J, with 17 bases in the middle. The CDR3 has 14 residues. Per germline, CDR1 SGHTA and CDR2 FQGNSA.

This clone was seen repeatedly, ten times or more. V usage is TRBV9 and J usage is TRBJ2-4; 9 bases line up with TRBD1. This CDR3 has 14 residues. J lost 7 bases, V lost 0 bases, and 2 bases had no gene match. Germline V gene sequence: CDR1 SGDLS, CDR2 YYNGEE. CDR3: CASSVGGQGNIQYF. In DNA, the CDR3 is TGTGCCAGCAGCGTAGGTGGACAGGGGAACATTCAGTACTTC.

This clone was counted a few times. In DNA form, the CDR3 reads TGTGCCTGTTCTAGTTTGGGGGCAGGGGAGAACACTGAAGCTTTCTTT. Translated: CACSSLGAGENTEAFF. The chain joins TRBV28 to TRBJ1-1, with a possible D match to TRBD1 (6 bases). Trimming left V 11 bases short and J 1 base short, with 23 bases between. The germline V gene encodes CDR1 MDHEN and CDR2 SYDVKM. There are 16 residues in the CDR3.

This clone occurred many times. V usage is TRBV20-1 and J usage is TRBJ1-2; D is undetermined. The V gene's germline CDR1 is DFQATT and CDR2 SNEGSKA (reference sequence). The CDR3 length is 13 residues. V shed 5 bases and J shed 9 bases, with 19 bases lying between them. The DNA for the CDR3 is TGCAGTGCTTCGGATGACCGAGGATGGAGCTACACCTTC. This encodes CSASDDRGWSYTF.

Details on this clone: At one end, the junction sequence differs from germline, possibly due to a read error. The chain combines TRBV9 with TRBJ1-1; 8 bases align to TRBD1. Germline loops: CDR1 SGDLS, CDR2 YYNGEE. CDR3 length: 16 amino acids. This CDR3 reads CASSPQDREVSTEVFF. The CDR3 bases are TGTGCCAGCAGCCCCCAGGACAGGGAGGTGAGCACTGAAGTTTTCTTT.

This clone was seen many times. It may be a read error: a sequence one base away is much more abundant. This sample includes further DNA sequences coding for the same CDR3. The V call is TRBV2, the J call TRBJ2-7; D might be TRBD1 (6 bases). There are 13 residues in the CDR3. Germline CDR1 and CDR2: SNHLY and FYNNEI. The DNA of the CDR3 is TGTGCCAGCAGCCTTGAACAGGGCTACAAGCAGTACTTC. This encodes CASSLEQGYKQYF.

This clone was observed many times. The CDR3 DNA reads as TGTGCCACCAGCAGAGCCACCGGGACTAGTGTCACCGGGGAGCTGTTTTTT. Its translation is CATSRATGTSVTGELFF. The chain uses TRBV15 and TRBJ2-2; 8 nucleotides agree with TRBD2. V was pared by 1 base and J by 4 bases, with 8 bases of the junction left unmatched. CDR3 length equals 17 residues. CDR1 and CDR2 from the germline V gene are LNHNV and YYDKDF (reference sequence). Full variable domain (outside the CDR3, taken from reference TRBV15 and TRBJ2-2): DAMVIQNPRYQVTQFGKPVTLSCSQTLNHNVMYWYQQKSSQAPKLLFHYYDKDFNNEADTPDNFQSRRPNTSFCFLDIRSPGLGDTAMYLCATSRATGTSVTGELFFGEGSRLTVL.

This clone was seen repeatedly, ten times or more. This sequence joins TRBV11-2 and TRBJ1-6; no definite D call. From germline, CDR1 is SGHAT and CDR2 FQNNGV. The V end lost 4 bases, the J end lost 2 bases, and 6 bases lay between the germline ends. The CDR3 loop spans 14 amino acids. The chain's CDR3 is CASSSPAYNSPLHF. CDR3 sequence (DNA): TGTGCCAGCAGCTCCCCCGCCTATAATTCACCCCTCCACTTT. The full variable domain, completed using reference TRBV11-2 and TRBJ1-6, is EAGVAQSPRYKIIEKRQSVAFWCNPISGHATLYWYQQILGQGPKLLIQFQNNGVVDDSQLPKDRFSAERLKGVDSTLKIQPAKLEDSAVYLCASSSPAYNSPLHFGNGTRLTVT.

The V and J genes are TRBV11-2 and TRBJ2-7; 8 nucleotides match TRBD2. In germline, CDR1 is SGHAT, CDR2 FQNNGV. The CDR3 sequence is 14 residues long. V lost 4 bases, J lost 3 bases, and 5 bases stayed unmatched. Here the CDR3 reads CASSSSGGIYEQYF. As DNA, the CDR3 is TGTGCCAGCAGCTCCTCGGGGGGGATCTACGAGCAGTACTTC.